The rows below give T cell receptor beta chains drawn from one sample of a study of T cell changes during pregnancy in multiple sclerosis. The data were produced by immunoSEQ multiplex PCR, yet TCRdb's version contains in-frame clones alone and is incomplete. The data hold roughly 75,000 clones, with 80% to 95% observed a single time. This specimen consisted of peripheral blood, obtained in the third trimester of pregnancy. The receptors come from a female donor in good health, enrolled as a control in a pregnancy study. The CDR3 runs from the conserved cysteine through the conserved F or W. The order of the fields is CDR3 length, V gene, clone size, D gene, J gene, CDR3 protein, CDR3 DNA. A D gene is named only where the DNA matches it firmly. A row's size may be missing; if present it is once, few, many or a size class.

CDR3 length: 13; V gene: TRBV6-6; clone size: .; D gene: TRBD2; J gene: TRBJ2-5; CDR3 protein: CASSREGTETQYF; CDR3 DNA: TGTGCCAGCAGTCGGGAGGGGACGGAGACCCAGTACTTC
CDR3 length: 15; V gene: TRBV27; clone size: .; D gene: TRBD2; J gene: TRBJ2-7; CDR3 protein: CASSYHGGASPEQYF; CDR3 DNA: TGTGCCAGCAGTTACCACGGGGGGGCCTCTCCCGAGCAGTACTTC
CDR3 length: 15; V gene: TRBV9; clone size: .; D gene: .; J gene: TRBJ1-1; CDR3 protein: CASSTFGQLNTEAFF; CDR3 DNA: TGTGCCAGCAGTACCTTTGGACAGCTGAACACTGAAGCTTTCTTT
CDR3 length: 16; V gene: TRBV5-5; clone size: once; D gene: TRBD1; J gene: TRBJ1-1; CDR3 protein: CASSQGTGGFYTEAFF; CDR3 DNA: TGTGCCAGCAGCCAGGGGACAGGGGGCTTTTATACTGAAGCTTTCTTT
CDR3 length: 15; V gene: TRBV2; clone size: .; D gene: TRBD1; J gene: TRBJ1-2; CDR3 protein: CASSEGTGTSYGYTF; CDR3 DNA: TGTGCCAGCAGTGAGGGGACAGGTACGAGCTATGGCTACACCTTC
CDR3 length: 16; V gene: TRBV27; clone size: .; D gene: .; J gene: TRBJ2-1; CDR3 protein: CASSPSRIEGVGEQFF; CDR3 DNA: TGTGCCAGCAGTCCCAGTCGTATAGAGGGTGTCGGTGAGCAGTTCTTC
CDR3 length: 13; V gene: TRBV10-3; clone size: .; D gene: .; J gene: TRBJ2-2; CDR3 protein: CAIRASNTGELFF; CDR3 DNA: TGTGCCATCAGAGCTAGCAACACCGGGGAGCTGTTTTTT
CDR3 length: 13; V gene: TRBV5-1; clone size: .; D gene: .; J gene: TRBJ2-5; CDR3 protein: CASSFEIEETQYF; CDR3 DNA: TGCGCCAGCAGCTTCGAGATCGAGGAGACCCAGTACTTC
CDR3 length: 15; V gene: TRBV19; clone size: .; D gene: TRBD1; J gene: TRBJ2-2; CDR3 protein: CASSPTGGSAGELFF; CDR3 DNA: TGTGCCAGTAGTCCAACAGGGGGCTCGGCCGGGGAGCTGTTTTTT
CDR3 length: 15; V gene: TRBV7-9; clone size: .; D gene: TRBD1; J gene: TRBJ2-7; CDR3 protein: CASSSANDRGGEQYF; CDR3 DNA: TGTGCCAGCAGTTCCGCGAACGACAGGGGGGGGGAGCAGTACTTC
CDR3 length: 15; V gene: TRBV29-1; clone size: .; D gene: TRBD2; J gene: TRBJ2-3; CDR3 protein: CSVVPSGRGTDTQYF; CDR3 DNA: TGCAGCGTTGTACCTAGCGGGAGAGGAACAGATACGCAGTATTTT
CDR3 length: 16; V gene: TRBV4-1; clone size: .; D gene: TRBD1; J gene: TRBJ2-7; CDR3 protein: CASSSPSGTGLYEQYF; CDR3 DNA: TGCGCCAGCAGCTCTCCTTCCGGGACAGGACTCTACGAGCAGTACTTC
CDR3 length: 15; V gene: TRBV7-8; clone size: .; D gene: TRBD2; J gene: TRBJ2-1; CDR3 protein: CASSTTSGRDGEQFF; CDR3 DNA: TGTGCCAGCAGCACCACTAGCGGGAGGGATGGTGAGCAGTTCTTC
CDR3 length: 16; V gene: TRBV6-5; clone size: .; D gene: TRBD1; J gene: TRBJ1-2; CDR3 protein: CASSYSRTGGGYGYTF; CDR3 DNA: TGTGCCAGCAGTTACTCCCGGACAGGGGGTGGCTATGGCTACACCTTC
CDR3 length: 13; V gene: TRBV28; clone size: once; D gene: .; J gene: TRBJ1-1; CDR3 protein: CASSLQANTEAFF; CDR3 DNA: TGTGCCAGCAGTTTACAGGCGAACACTGAAGCTTTCTTT
CDR3 length: 14; V gene: TRBV30; clone size: .; D gene: .; J gene: TRBJ1-6; CDR3 protein: CAWSGHVEDSPLHF; CDR3 DNA: TGTGCCTGGAGTGGCCACGTAGAGGATTCACCCCTCCACTTT
CDR3 length: 12; V gene: TRBV14; clone size: .; D gene: .; J gene: TRBJ2-5; CDR3 protein: CASSQDRRSQYF; CDR3 DNA: TGTGCCAGCAGCCAAGATAGGAGGTCCCAGTACTTC
CDR3 length: 12; V gene: TRBV28; clone size: .; D gene: .; J gene: TRBJ2-7; CDR3 protein: CASGTGTYEQYF; CDR3 DNA: TGTGCCAGCGGAACAGGAACCTACGAGCAGTACTTC
CDR3 length: 15; V gene: TRBV7-3; clone size: .; D gene: TRBD2; J gene: TRBJ2-5; CDR3 protein: CASSQSGGATETQYF; CDR3 DNA: TGTGCCAGCAGCCAAAGCGGGGGGGCTACGGAGACCCAGTACTTC
CDR3 length: 15; V gene: TRBV7-3; clone size: .; D gene: TRBD2; J gene: TRBJ2-5; CDR3 protein: CASSLKGDGGETQYF; CDR3 DNA: TGTGCCAGCAGCTTAAAAGGGGACGGGGGGGAGACCCAGTACTTC
CDR3 length: 14; V gene: TRBV25-1; clone size: .; D gene: .; J gene: TRBJ1-1; CDR3 protein: CASSKPGENTEAFF; CDR3 DNA: TGTGCCAGCAGTAAACCGGGAGAGAACACTGAAGCTTTCTTT
CDR3 length: 17; V gene: TRBV9; clone size: .; D gene: .; J gene: TRBJ2-3; CDR3 protein: CASSVVSGLPTTDTQYF; CDR3 DNA: TGTGCCAGCAGCGTAGTAAGCGGGCTGCCTACCACAGATACGCAGTATTTT
CDR3 length: 14; V gene: TRBV10-3; clone size: .; D gene: TRBD1; J gene: TRBJ2-7; CDR3 protein: CAIASGQGSYEQYF; CDR3 DNA: TGTGCCATCGCGTCGGGACAGGGCTCCTACGAGCAGTACTTC
CDR3 length: 16; V gene: TRBV4-1; clone size: .; D gene: TRBD1; J gene: TRBJ1-2; CDR3 protein: CASSQSPDRGVYGYTF; CDR3 DNA: TGCGCCAGCAGCCAAAGTCCGGACAGGGGAGTCTATGGCTACACCTTC
CDR3 length: 14; V gene: TRBV28; clone size: once; D gene: TRBD2; J gene: TRBJ2-1; CDR3 protein: CASRPTSGYNEQFF; CDR3 DNA: TGTGCCAGCAGACCCACTAGCGGTTACAATGAGCAGTTCTTC
CDR3 length: 17; V gene: TRBV4-2; clone size: .; D gene: .; J gene: TRBJ1-4; CDR3 protein: CASSQDQSTEVNEKLFF; CDR3 DNA: TGTGCCAGCAGCCAAGATCAATCGACAGAGGTTAATGAAAAACTGTTTTTT
CDR3 length: 17; V gene: TRBV19; clone size: .; D gene: .; J gene: TRBJ1-5; CDR3 protein: CASSIFRGGWGNQPQHF; CDR3 DNA: TGTGCCAGTAGTATATTTAGGGGAGGTTGGGGCAATCAGCCCCAGCATTTT
CDR3 length: 14; V gene: TRBV27; clone size: .; D gene: TRBD2; J gene: TRBJ2-7; CDR3 protein: CASSPGGGPYEQYF; CDR3 DNA: TGTGCCAGCAGTCCGGGCGGGGGGCCCTACGAGCAGTACTTC
CDR3 length: 12; V gene: TRBV4-1; clone size: .; D gene: .; J gene: TRBJ1-1; CDR3 protein: CASSQAEGEAFF; CDR3 DNA: TGCGCCAGCAGCCAAGCCGAGGGAGAAGCTTTCTTT
CDR3 length: 13; V gene: TRBV14; clone size: .; D gene: .; J gene: TRBJ2-2; CDR3 protein: CASSQLNTGELFF; CDR3 DNA: TGTGCCAGCAGCCAACTGAACACCGGGGAGCTGTTTTTT
CDR3 length: 14; V gene: TRBV5-1; clone size: .; D gene: TRBD1; J gene: TRBJ2-5; CDR3 protein: CASSLEGARETQYF; CDR3 DNA: TGCGCCAGCAGCTTGGAGGGGGCAAGAGAGACCCAGTACTTC
CDR3 length: 12; V gene: TRBV28; clone size: .; D gene: .; J gene: TRBJ1-2; CDR3 protein: CASSLTDYGYTF; CDR3 DNA: TGTGCCAGCAGTTTGACAGACTATGGCTACACCTTC